This T cell receptor (beta chain) was captured by sequencing in a study of control samples from healthy donors and cancer patients. Method: immunoSEQ multiplex PCR; TCRdb's copy keeps in-frame clones and lacks some. The profile shows approximately 110,000 clones, more than 85% of them singletons. The CDR3 covers 18 residues. V lost 2 bases to trimming and J lost 6 bases; unmatched junction nucleotides: 16. Germline V gene lookup returns CDR1 SGHTA and CDR2 FQGNSA. The J gene is TRBJ2-3, the V gene TRBV7-2; 8 bases are a match to TRBD1. This sequence was found in a woman under 30 in good health. The source material was blood. For the CDR3, the DNA is TGTGCCAGCAGCTTATATTGGGTGTTGACAGGGGAAGACGATACGCAGTATTTT. Its protein is CASSLYWVLTGEDDTQYF.